In this sample, the clone carrying this TCR beta chain turned up a few times. Antigen specificity is unknown. This specimen comes from a study of cytomegalovirus exposure and HLA in healthy donors. The wider study: Most donors, approximately 82% of approximately 400 genotyped, fell in the Caucasian-associated ancestry cluster.

Study-level findings and limits: A missense variant in DCLRE1C was later tied to TCR beta V- and J-gene trimming.

In the PCR, 60 Vbeta and 13 Jbeta primers were used. Here immunoSEQ multiplex PCR was the method, and the copy in TCRdb shows in-frame clones only, minus some. Seen here are 110,000 or so clones, around 75% observed once, and the top ten hold approximately 1.3%. Trimming pared 8 bases from V and 0 bases from J, leaving 17 bases between. The CDR3 runs 15 residues. Germline loops: CDR1 MRHNA, CDR2 SNTAGT. The clonotype was recovered from a man in his forties in good health and CMV-seronegative. The chain is built from TRBV6-4 and TRBJ2-7, with TRBD2 as a possible D gene (5 bases). Sequencing was performed on PBMCs. The CDR3 here is CASEKIAPSSYEQYF. The DNA of the CDR3 is TGTGCCAGCGAGAAGATAGCGCCCAGCTCCTACGAGCAGTACTTC.